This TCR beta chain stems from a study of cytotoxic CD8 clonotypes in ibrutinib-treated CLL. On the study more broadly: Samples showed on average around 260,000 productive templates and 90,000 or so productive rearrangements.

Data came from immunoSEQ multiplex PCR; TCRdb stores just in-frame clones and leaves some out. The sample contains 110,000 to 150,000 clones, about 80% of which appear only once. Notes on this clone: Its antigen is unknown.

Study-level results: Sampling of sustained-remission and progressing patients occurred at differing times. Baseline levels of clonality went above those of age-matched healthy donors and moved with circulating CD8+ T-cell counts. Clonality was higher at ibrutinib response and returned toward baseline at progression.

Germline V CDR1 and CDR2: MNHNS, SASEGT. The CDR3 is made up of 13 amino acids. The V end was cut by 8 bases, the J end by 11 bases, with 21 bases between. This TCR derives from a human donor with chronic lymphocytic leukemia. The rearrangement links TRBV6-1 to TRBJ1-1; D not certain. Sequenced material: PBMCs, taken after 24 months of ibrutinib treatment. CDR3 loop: CASGLDGPDIAFF. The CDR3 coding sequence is TGTGCCAGCGGTTTGGATGGACCGGATATCGCTTTCTTT.